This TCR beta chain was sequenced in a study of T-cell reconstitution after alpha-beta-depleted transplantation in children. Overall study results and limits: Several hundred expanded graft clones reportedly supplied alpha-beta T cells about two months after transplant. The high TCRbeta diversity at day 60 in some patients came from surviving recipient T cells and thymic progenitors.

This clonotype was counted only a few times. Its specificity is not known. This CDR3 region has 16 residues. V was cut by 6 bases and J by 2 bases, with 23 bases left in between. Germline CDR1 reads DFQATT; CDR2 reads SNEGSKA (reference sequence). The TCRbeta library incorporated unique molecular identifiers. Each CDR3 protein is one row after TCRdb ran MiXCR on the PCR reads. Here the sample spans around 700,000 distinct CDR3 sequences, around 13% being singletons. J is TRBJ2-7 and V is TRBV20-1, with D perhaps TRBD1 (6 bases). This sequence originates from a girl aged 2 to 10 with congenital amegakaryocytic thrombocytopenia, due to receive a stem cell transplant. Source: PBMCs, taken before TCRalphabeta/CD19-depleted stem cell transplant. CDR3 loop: CSAMPHPRGKPYEQYF. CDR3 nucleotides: TGCAGTGCCATGCCCCATCCCAGGGGAAAACCCTACGAGCAGTACTTC.